This note documents a single T cell receptor (beta chain) sequence. Its specificity is not known. The length of the CDR3 is 15 residues. The ends were cut back, 4 bases at V and 0 bases at J, with 11 bases in the middle. Per the germline V gene, CDR1 is SGHNT and CDR2 is YYREEE (reference sequence). This sample was taken from a study of shared clonotypes between healthy human individuals. Overall study findings and caveats: Genetic and exposure-history diversity was limited by the small donor number. Sequencing depth was predicted to influence how clonotypes are shared among donors.

The authors ran unsorted PBMC replicate PCRs on approximately 300 ng DNA, around 27,000 T cell genomes. The data were produced by immunoSEQ multiplex PCR, yet TCRdb's version contains in-frame clones alone and is incomplete. The sample records about 470,000 clones, around 79% being singletons. The origin of this receptor is a woman aged 40 to 55 in good health. Some clones in this sample may be carry-over from other donors' samples. Source material: PBMCs. The rearrangement uses TRBV5-4 and TRBJ2-1; possibly TRBD1 or TRBD2 for D (5 bases each). The DNA of the CDR3 is TGTGCCAGCAGCCCCGGGGCAGGCTCCTACAATGAGCAGTTCTTC. This translates into CASSPGAGSYNEQFF.